Each of the 21 T cell receptor beta chains below was sequenced from the same sample in a study of cytomegalovirus exposure and HLA in healthy donors. The method was immunoSEQ multiplex PCR; TCRdb's version includes in-frame clones alone and lacks a portion of them. The repertoire holds about 130,000 clones, with about nine tenths as singletons. Sample: PBMCs. The receptors come from a young woman in good health and CMV-seronegative.

V is TRBV4-1 and J is TRBJ2-1, with D maybe TRBD2 (5 bases). Germline V lookup: CDR1 MGHRA, CDR2 YSYEKL. The CDR3 length is 16 residues. Trimming shortened V by 1 base and J by 1 base, and 11 bases separated the two germline ends. In DNA, the CDR3 is TGCGCCAGCAGCCAAGTCCGCGGGTGGTCCTACAATGAGCAGTTCTTC. It codes for CASSQVRGWSYNEQFF.

The J gene is TRBJ2-5, the V gene TRBV28; TRBD1 aligns across 8 bases. J was trimmed by 5 bases and V by 2 bases; bases with no gene match: 7. Germline V lookup: CDR1 MDHEN, CDR2 SYDVKM. This CDR3 comprises 15 residues. The CDR3 nucleotides read TGTGCCAGCAGTTTAACAGGGGGGAAGTTGGAGACCCAGTACTTC. Protein: CASSLTGGKLETQYF.

Only one count was recorded for this clone. V gene TRBV7-8 combines with J gene TRBJ2-3; 10 bases are a match to TRBD1. This CDR3 has 17 residues. J was trimmed by 0 bases and V by 4 bases; bases with no gene match: 7. CDR1 SGHVS and CDR2 FQNEAQ come from the germline V gene. DNA for the CDR3: TGTGCCAGCAGCTCCCCGGACAGGGGGGGAAGCACAGATACGCAGTATTTT. Translated: CASSSPDRGGSTDTQYF.

In this sample, this clone turned up a few times. This chain links TRBV7-2 with TRBJ2-1; D call uncertain. V lost 3 bases, J lost 6 bases, and 12 bases lay in between. CDR3 length equals 14 residues. Germline-derived CDR1 and CDR2 are SGHTA and FQGNSA. The CDR3 DNA is TGTGCCAGCAGCTTCGTTTCAGGAAGCAATGAGCAGTTCTTC. Encoded protein: CASSFVSGSNEQFF.

This clone was observed once. The CDR3 reads CASSLGLADNEQFF. The CDR3 DNA sequence: TGTGCCAGCAGCTTGGGACTAGCGGACAATGAGCAGTTCTTC. The chain carries TRBV11-3 and TRBJ2-1; TRBD2 matches 11 bases. The junction had 0 bases not matched to a gene; V was cut back by 3 bases and J by 5 bases. CDR1 and CDR2 from the germline V gene are SGHNT and YENEEA. The CDR3 is 14 amino acids.

The genes are TRBV6-5 and TRBJ2-7; weak D call: TRBD2 (5 bases). V was pared by 2 bases and J by 6 bases, with 11 bases between. Germline CDR1 MNHEY, CDR2 SVGAGI. CDR3 size: 13 residues. The CDR3 loop is CASSYGPAGEQYF. Here the CDR3 DNA reads TGTGCCAGCAGTTACGGGCCTGCGGGCGAGCAGTACTTC.

The chain is built from TRBV19 and TRBJ1-1, with 10 bases lining up with TRBD1. Germline V gene lookup returns CDR1 LNHDA and CDR2 SQIVND (reference sequence). J gave up 4 bases and V 6 bases, and 2 bases lay outside the gene matches. The length of the CDR3 is 13 residues. The CDR3 protein is CASRRTGGTEAFF. The CDR3 coding sequence is TGTGCCAGTAGGCGGACAGGGGGCACTGAAGCTTTCTTT.

This clone was seen more than once but under ten times. The rearrangement uses TRBV11-2 and TRBJ2-1; 8 positions agree with TRBD1. Per germline, CDR1 SGHAT and CDR2 FQNNGV. The CDR3 spans 15 residues. Trimming at V came to 1 base and at J to 9 bases, leaving 8 bases not matched to a gene. CDR3 protein: CASSLGPGGQGEQFF. The CDR3, as DNA: TGTGCCAGCAGCTTAGGGCCAGGGGGCCAAGGTGAGCAGTTCTTC.

This clone was detected only once. The chain links TRBV2 to TRBJ2-5; TRBD2 matches at 7 bases. Trimming removed 0 bases from V and 0 bases from J; junction bases left unmatched: 10. The CDR3 has 18 residues. Germline CDR1 is SNHLY and CDR2 is FYNNEI. The CDR3 reads CASSEAFYGGGDQETQYF. Written as DNA, the CDR3 is TGTGCCAGCAGTGAAGCTTTCTACGGGGGAGGGGACCAAGAGACCCAGTACTTC.

The V and J genes are TRBV18 and TRBJ1-4; TRBD1 is a possible D gene (6 bases). Trimming cost V 2 bases and J 0 bases, with 10 bases left between them. The CDR3 is 16 amino acids. The V gene's germline CDR1 is KGHSH and CDR2 LQKENI. This CDR3 is CASSPSWTATNEKLFF. The CDR3 DNA sequence: TGTGCCAGCTCACCATCCTGGACAGCAACTAATGAAAAACTGTTTTTT. Looking up the rest from reference TRBV18 and TRBJ1-4 gives the full variable domain: NAGVMQNPRHLVRRRGQEARLRCSPMKGHSHVYWYRQLPEEGLKFMVYLQKENIIDESGMPKERFSAEFPKEGPSILRIQQVVRGDSAAYFCASSPSWTATNEKLFFGSGTQLSVL.

The chain links TRBV6-1 to TRBJ2-1; TRBD1 matches 7 bases. V lost 7 bases and J lost 3; bases outside the gene matches: 6. CDR1 and CDR2 (germline): MNHNS, SASEGT. This CDR3 is built from 14 residues. CDR3 protein: CASKDRNDYNEQFF. Here the CDR3 DNA reads TGTGCCAGCAAGGACAGGAATGACTACAATGAGCAGTTCTTC.

The chain couples TRBV4-1 to TRBJ2-7, with TRBD2 matching 7 bases. V lost 4 bases to trimming and J lost 7 bases; unmatched junction nucleotides: 7. CDR3 length equals 13 residues. In germline, CDR1 is MGHRA, CDR2 YSYEKL. The DNA of the CDR3 is TGCGCCAGCAGCCTGCACGGCGGGGGTGAGCAGTACTTC. It encodes CASSLHGGGEQYF.

The chain has TRBV4-1 and TRBJ2-5; D perhaps matches TRBD1 (6 bases). Germline V gene data show CDR1 as MGHRA and CDR2 as YSYEKL. The CDR3 runs 15 residues. V lost 0 bases and J 3 bases, leaving 11 bases between the germline ends. The CDR3 DNA reads TGCGCCAGCAGCCAAGATGGTTCAGGGGAAGAGACCCAGTACTTC. This codes for CASSQDGSGEETQYF.

The chain has TRBV18 and TRBJ2-5; no clear D. The V end lost 3 bases, the J end lost 4 bases, and 3 bases lay between the germline ends. CDR1 KGHSH and CDR2 LQKENI come from the germline V gene. This CDR3 comprises 11 residues. Written as DNA, the CDR3 is TGTGCCAGCTCACCGCGAGAGACCCAGTACTTC. Its translation: CASSPRETQYF.

This chain links TRBV5-4 with TRBJ1-1; 8 nucleotides agree with TRBD1. The germline V gene has CDR1 SGHNT and CDR2 YYREEE (reference sequence). The trim removed 4 bases at V and 4 bases at J, leaving 15 bases unmatched. CDR3 length equals 17 residues. This chain's CDR3 is CASSLRTGRLSSTEAFF. In DNA, the CDR3 is TGTGCCAGCAGCCTTAGGACAGGGCGCCTGTCGAGCACTGAAGCTTTCTTT.

The chain uses TRBV21-1 and TRBJ2-7; the table names TRBD1, a call not compared with the DNA. TRBV21-1 is classified as a pseudogene. This CDR3 is built from 15 residues. The CDR3 DNA is TGTGCCAGCAGCAAAGATACAGGGGGCTTCTACGAGCAGTACTTC. It yields the protein CASSKDTGGFYEQYF.

This rearrangement joins TRBV6-5 to TRBJ1-1, with D maybe TRBD1 (6 bases). CDR3 length equals 14 residues. V lost 6 bases, J lost 9 bases, and 20 bases lay in between. CDR1 is MNHEY, CDR2 SVGAGI, per germline. The CDR3: CASRDRSRDLKAFF. DNA for the CDR3: TGTGCCAGCAGAGACAGGTCTCGAGATTTAAAAGCTTTCTTT.

The genes are TRBV19 and TRBJ1-1; 9 bases line up with TRBD1. Germline values: CDR1 LNHDA, CDR2 SQIVND (reference sequence). The ends lost 5 bases at V and 7 bases at J; junction bases unmatched: 5. The CDR3 contains 13 residues. The CDR3 DNA sequence: TGTGCCAGTAGTTTCCGGACAGGGGTTGAAGCTTTCTTT. It translates to CASSFRTGVEAFF.

The V call is TRBV19, the J call TRBJ2-3; 8 nucleotides agree with TRBD1. This CDR3 contains 15 residues. Germline values: CDR1 LNHDA, CDR2 SQIVND (reference sequence). Losses at the gene ends were 6 bases for V and 2 bases for J; bases not matched to a gene: 7. The CDR3 DNA follows: TGTGCCAGTAGGGACGGACAGGGCCCCACAGATACGCAGTATTTT. Its protein product is CASRDGQGPTDTQYF.

The V gene is TRBV29-1, the J gene TRBJ2-2; 7 nucleotides agree with TRBD1. The CDR3 is made up of 14 amino acids. V trimming: 6 bases; J trimming: 4 bases; junction bases outside the gene matches: 8. Germline V gene data show CDR1 as SQVTM and CDR2 as ANQGSEA. In nucleotides, the CDR3 is TGCAGCGTAACCGGGACAGTGCTCACCGGGGAGCTGTTTTTT. It yields the protein CSVTGTVLTGELFF.

This chain links TRBV6-5 with TRBJ2-4, with a possible D match to TRBD1 (5 bases). The CDR3 has 15 amino acids. Germline CDR1 and CDR2: MNHEY and SVGAGI. Trimming took off 6 bases at V and 3 bases at J, with 15 bases between the two ends. This chain's CDR3 is CASSMLARGKNIQYF. CDR3 DNA sequence: TGTGCCAGCAGCATGTTAGCAAGGGGCAAAAACATTCAGTACTTC.